Sequencing of this T cell receptor beta chain was carried out in a study of blood T cell repertoires in COVID-19. Study information: Material from acute and convalescent COVID-19 was sourced from the United States, Italy and Spain.

Cohorts were determined from participant-reported clinical history. All recovered Cohort 3 donors got two negative PCRs, got clearance, or saw symptom resolution. Authors' methods: Amplification of reference gene primers provided the estimated nucleated cell counts. Repertoires were generated with immunoSEQ multiplex PCR, while TCRdb's copy carries only in-frame clones and drops some. The V and J calls and clone size come from that table; D and trimming were worked out from the DNA. Of 200,000 to 250,000 clones in the sample, about 85% were seen once. Trimming pared 0 bases from V and 9 bases from J, leaving 15 bases between. Germline V gives CDR1 SGHDT, CDR2 YYEEEE. CDR3 length: 14 residues.

This TCR derives from a man aged 25-45 years who had recovered from COVID-19. The chain combines TRBV5-6 with TRBJ1-1, with D unclear. Sequenced material: PBMCs or T cells enriched from blood (not recorded which). DNA for the CDR3: TGTGCCAGCAGCTTGGGTCCAGGCGCCGACAAAGCTTTCTTT. Translation: CASSLGPGADKAFF.